One and the same sample provided the 9 T cell receptor beta chains below, sequenced in a study of CD8+CD57+ T cells in acquired aplastic anemia. The TCR beta profiling, which covered VDJ combination and CDR3 sequence, was carried out using genomic DNA as the template. Using its own MiXCR run on the reads, TCRdb lists one record per CDR3 protein. Counted here are approximately 380,000 distinct CDR3 sequences, about two thirds occurring once; the ten biggest clones make up under 5%. The sequencing sample was made of sorted CD4+, CD8+, or CD8+CD57+ T cells (not recorded which) from PBMCs. All receptors derive from a human donor in good health, serving as a control.

The V call is TRBV5-8, the J call TRBJ2-7; D ambiguous. V was trimmed by 2 bases and J by 6 bases, leaving 18 bases between them. The germline CDR1 and CDR2 sequences are SGHTS and YDEGEE. This CDR3 contains 15 residues. CDR3 in DNA: TGTGCCAGCAGCTTCGAGGCGTGGGGTGAACGCGAGCAGTACTTC. Residues: CASSFEAWGEREQYF. The entire variable domain, with the rest obtained from reference TRBV5-8 and TRBJ2-7, is as follows: EAGVTQSPTHLIKTRGQQATLRCSPISGHTSVYWYQQALGLGLQFLLWYDEGEERNRGNFPPRFSGRQFPNYSSELNVNALELEDSALYLCASSFEAWGEREQYFGPGTRLTVT.

This clonotype was seen a single time. V is TRBV19 and J is TRBJ2-7, with D perhaps matching TRBD1 or TRBD2 (5 bases each). The germline CDR1 and CDR2 sequences are LNHDA and SQIVND (reference sequence). This CDR3 comprises 15 residues. Trimming removed 3 bases from V and 10 bases from J, with 22 bases in between. CDR3 DNA sequence: TGTGCCAGTAGTATGTACGGGGCGTGCCAATACACCCAGTACTTC. It specifies CASSMYGACQYTQYF.

For this clonotype: The junction does not match germline at one end; this may be a read error. This rearrangement joins TRBV7-2 to TRBJ1-2; D gene unclear. The CDR3 covers 14 residues. Germline V gene sequence: CDR1 SGHTA, CDR2 FQGNSA. The CDR3 spells CASSLPLSPLHFTF. Here the CDR3 DNA reads TGTGCCAGCAGCCTACCCCTTTCACCCCTCCACTTTACGTTC.

CDR3 DNA: TGTGCCAGCAGCTTGAGTACAGGGTGCTACGAGCAGTACTTC. Its protein is CASSLSTGCYEQYF. The chain joins TRBV7-2 to TRBJ2-7; maybe TRBD1 (6 bases). The CDR3 is 14 amino acids. Germline V gene lookup returns CDR1 SGHTA and CDR2 FQGNSA. V lost 3 bases to trimming and J lost 3 bases, with 12 bases between them.

This clonotype was counted a few times. The chain uses TRBV4-2 and TRBJ1-1; D is uncertain. Germline CDR1 and CDR2: LGHNA and YNFKEQ. There are 11 residues in the CDR3. Trimming shortened V by 4 bases and J by 10 bases, and 10 bases separated the two germline ends. CDR3 protein: CASSPGVRAFF. The CDR3 DNA reads as TGTGCCAGCAGCCCAGGAGTGAGAGCTTTCTTT.

This clonotype has ten or more counts. CDR3 DNA: TGTGCCAGCAGTTACTCTAGACCTACCGCGGGTTACAATGAGCAGTTCTTC. It encodes CASSYSRPTAGYNEQFF. The chain employs TRBV6-2 or TRBV6-3 and TRBJ2-1, with TRBD2 as a possible D gene (5 bases). V was shortened by 0 bases and J by 4 bases, with 16 bases between the two germline ends. This CDR3 is 17 amino acids long. In germline, CDR1 is MNHEY, CDR2 SVGEGT.

The chain couples TRBV15 to TRBJ2-5; D not certain. This CDR3 is 14 amino acids long. Germline V gives CDR1 LNHNV, CDR2 YYDKDF (reference sequence). Between the trimmed V and J ends, which lost 0 bases and 9 bases, there was a span of 14 bases. CDR3 loop: CATSRDQRVQAQYF. CDR3 bases: TGTGCCACCAGCAGAGATCAAAGGGTTCAGGCCCAGTACTTC.

This clonotype was recorded once. The rearrangement links TRBV6-1 to TRBJ2-3, with 8 bases matching TRBD1. The V gene end was trimmed by 6 bases and the J gene end by 3 bases; junction bases not matched to a gene: 11. The V gene's germline CDR1 is MNHNS and CDR2 SASEGT. This CDR3 region has 16 residues. The CDR3: CASSVGQGPRTDTQYF. Written as DNA, the CDR3 is TGTGCCAGCAGCGTCGGACAGGGTCCGCGGACAGATACGCAGTATTTT.

The chain links TRBV5-1 to TRBJ1-2; D remains unclear. Germline V CDR1 and CDR2: SGHRS, YFSETQ. V shed 0 bases and J shed 0 bases, with 18 bases lying between them. CDR3 length: 18 residues. In nucleotides, the CDR3 is TGCGCCAGCAGCTTGGCCGGGAGGGTTAAGTATTCTAACTATGGCTACACCTTC. It specifies CASSLAGRVKYSNYGYTF.